These 16 T cell receptor beta chains came from one sample sequenced in a study of blood T cell repertoires in COVID-19. Profiling relied on immunoSEQ multiplex PCR, and the TCRdb table lists in-frame clones only, not all of them. The sample records about 440,000 clones, approximately 88% being singletons. What was sequenced was peripheral blood. Source of these receptors: a woman aged 50 to 65 with COVID-19, enrolled during active disease.

This clone was recorded once. The chain recombines TRBV5-1 with TRBJ2-1; 14 bases align to TRBD2. The trim removed 4 bases at V and 4 bases at J, leaving 16 bases unmatched. The CDR3 covers 20 residues. Germline V gene data show CDR1 as SGHRS and CDR2 as YFSETQ. CDR3: CASSREPGLAGAHLYNEQFF. Written as DNA, the CDR3 is TGCGCCAGCAGCCGCGAGCCGGGACTAGCGGGGGCCCATCTTTACAATGAGCAGTTCTTC.

This chain links TRBV29-1 with TRBJ1-4; the D is unclear. Germline V gene lookup returns CDR1 SQVTM and CDR2 ANQGSEA. The CDR3 extends over 11 amino acids. Trimming stripped 0 bases from V and 8 bases from J, with 4 bases between. This CDR3 reads CSVEDQEKLFF. In nucleotides, the CDR3 is TGCAGCGTTGAAGACCAGGAAAAACTGTTTTTT.

The chain uses TRBV5-1 and TRBJ1-1; D is ambiguous. V shed 6 bases and J shed 0 bases, with 9 bases lying between them. The CDR3 is 13 amino acids. Per germline, CDR1 SGHRS and CDR2 YFSETQ. Written as DNA, the CDR3 is TGCGCCAGCAAGTTAGCCCTGAACACTGAAGCTTTCTTT. It yields the protein CASKLALNTEAFF.

About this clone itself: This same CDR3 is encoded by further DNA sequences in the sample. V and J are TRBV4-2 and TRBJ1-1, with D hard to call. The CDR3 loop spans 13 amino acids. Germline-derived CDR1 and CDR2 are LGHNA and YNFKEQ. V was cut by 4 bases and J by 1 base, with 7 bases left in between. The CDR3 spells CASSLGGNTEAFF. The CDR3 DNA reads TGTGCCAGCAGCCTTGGAGGGAACACTGAAGCTTTCTTT.

This chain connects TRBV18 to TRBJ1-5, with D perhaps matching TRBD1 (6 bases). The germline CDR1 and CDR2 sequences are KGHSH and LQKENI. The CDR3 length is 16 residues. With 2 bases removed from V and 5 bases from J, the gap between germline ends came to 16 bases. CDR3 loop: CASSPFSTGTHQPQHF. The CDR3 DNA reads TGTGCCAGCTCACCATTTTCGACAGGTACTCATCAGCCCCAGCATTTT.

The chain uses TRBV3-1 (or the pseudogene TRBV3-2) and TRBJ2-7; 12 bases match TRBD2. After removal of 3 bases from V and 0 bases from J, the junction contained 0 bases not matched to a gene. This CDR3 is built from 15 residues. From germline, CDR1 is LGHDT and CDR2 YNNKEL (reference sequence). Here the CDR3 DNA reads TGTGCCAGCAGCCAGACTAGCGGGAGCTCCTACGAGCAGTACTTC. Translating it yields CASSQTSGSSYEQYF.

This chain connects TRBV7-9 to TRBJ1-2; D may be TRBD1 (5 bases). CDR3 size: 13 residues. CDR1 SEHNR and CDR2 FQNEAQ come from the germline V gene (reference sequence). Trimming took off 8 bases at V and 4 bases at J, with 14 bases between the two ends. CDR3 residues: CASYSLGPYGYTF. The CDR3 DNA reads TGTGCCAGCTACAGCTTGGGGCCCTATGGCTACACCTTC.

The V gene is TRBV6-6, the J gene TRBJ2-1; D not certain. Germline values: CDR1 MNHNY, CDR2 SVGAGI (reference sequence). V was clipped by 0 bases and J by 5 bases, with 14 bases between them. The CDR3 has 16 residues. CDR3 sequence reads: CASSYSSVLPDNEQFF. CDR3 bases: TGTGCCAGCAGTTACTCGAGTGTCCTACCTGACAATGAGCAGTTCTTC.

Worth noting for this clone: Other DNA sequences from this sample encode an identical CDR3 as well. This chain connects TRBV18 to TRBJ1-4; D gene ambiguous. The CDR3 is 15 amino acids. Trimming pared 2 bases from V and 0 bases from J, leaving 7 bases between. CDR1 and CDR2 (germline): KGHSH, LQKENI. Here the CDR3 DNA reads TGTGCCAGCTCACCATCAGGTTCAACTAATGAAAAACTGTTTTTT. The encoded protein is CASSPSGSTNEKLFF.

This clone has a handful of counts. The chain combines TRBV28 with TRBJ1-5; possibly TRBD1 for D (6 bases). V was clipped by 8 bases and J by 5 bases, with 16 bases between them. The germline CDR1 and CDR2 sequences are MDHEN and SYDVKM. This CDR3 spans 14 amino acids. The CDR3 is CASGGNPGYQPQHF. CDR3 DNA sequence: TGTGCCAGCGGGGGCAACCCAGGGTATCAGCCCCAGCATTTT. The whole variable domain, remainder taken from reference TRBV28 and TRBJ1-5, is DVKVTQSSRYLVKRTGEKVFLECVQDMDHENMFWYRQDPGLGLRLIYFSYDVKMKEKGDIPEGYSVSREKKERFSLILESASTNQTSMYLCASGGNPGYQPQHFGDGTRLSIL.

This sequence joins TRBV2 and TRBJ1-1, with unresolved D. The CDR3 runs to 13 residues. Germline V gene data show CDR1 as SNHLY and CDR2 as FYNNEI. V lost 6 bases and J 6 bases, leaving 14 bases between the germline ends. The CDR3 DNA sequence: TGTGCCAGCAGCACCTGGGGAGGGCCTGAAGCTTTCTTT. Protein: CASSTWGGPEAFF. Together with reference TRBV2 and TRBJ1-1, the CDR3 gives the full variable domain: EPEVTQTPSHQVTQMGQEVILRCVPISNHLYFYWYRQILGQKVEFLVSFYNNEISEKSEIFDDQFSVERPDGSNFTLKIRSTKLEDSAMYFCASSTWGGPEAFFGQGTRLTVV.

The chain uses TRBV11-2 and TRBJ2-7; possible D gene TRBD2, 5 bases. Germline V gene data show CDR1 as SGHAT and CDR2 as FQNNGV. V was shortened by 5 bases and J by 7 bases, with 15 bases between the two germline ends. The CDR3 totals 13 residues. The CDR3 here is CASSAGPEIEQYF. CDR3 in DNA: TGTGCCAGCAGCGCGGGCCCGGAGATTGAGCAGTACTTC.

V gene TRBV5-1 combines with J gene TRBJ2-7, with D possibly being TRBD2 (6 bases). Germline CDR1 SGHRS, CDR2 YFSETQ. V was pared by 0 bases and J by 2 bases, with 15 bases between. This CDR3 comprises 16 residues. Here the CDR3 reads CASSLGGGDRTYEQYF. The CDR3 nucleotides read TGCGCCAGCAGCTTGGGCGGCGGGGATAGGACCTACGAGCAGTACTTC.

The rearrangement uses TRBV2 and TRBJ1-4, with a weak D call TRBD1 (5 bases). The CDR3 is made up of 14 amino acids. Trimming took off 6 bases at V and 7 bases at J, with 15 bases between the two ends. Looked up from germline, CDR1 is SNHLY and CDR2 is FYNNEI. The CDR3 spells CASRPRQMVEKLFF. CDR3 DNA: TGTGCCAGCAGACCTAGACAGATGGTTGAAAAACTGTTTTTT.

A few counts support this clone. The CDR3: CASSRTGSSQETQYF. CDR3 nucleotides: TGTGCCAGTAGTAGGACAGGGAGTTCCCAAGAGACCCAGTACTTC. This chain uses TRBV19 with TRBJ2-5, with TRBD1 matching over 8 bases. The CDR3 is 15 amino acids. The V segment lost 4 bases and the J segment 1 base; nucleotides outside the gene matches: 5. CDR1 LNHDA and CDR2 SQIVND come from the germline V gene (reference sequence).

The J gene is TRBJ2-7, the V gene TRBV15, with D possibly TRBD2 on 5 matching bases. CDR1 and CDR2 from the germline V gene are LNHNV and YYDKDF (reference sequence). The V end lost 3 bases, the J end lost 3 bases, and 12 bases lay between the germline ends. There are 14 residues in the CDR3. The CDR3 DNA follows: TGTGCCACCAGCAGGACTATGGGATTCTACGAGCAGTACTTC. Its translation is CATSRTMGFYEQYF.